Below, 9 T cell receptor beta chains from the same sample are listed, as sequenced in a study of shared clonotypes between healthy human individuals. Some clones are missing from TCRdb's copy, which holds only in-frame ones; the method was immunoSEQ multiplex PCR. The sample holds roughly 770,000 clones, 90% to 97% seen once. CD45RO-negative, CCR7-selected cells formed the naive CD8 fraction, which excluded terminally differentiated effector memory CD45RA+ cells. Specimen: naive CD8+ T cells sorted from blood. All receptors derive from a man aged 25 to 40 in good health.

The chain has TRBV6-1 and TRBJ2-2; TRBD1 matches at 9 bases. J gave up 3 bases and V 4 bases, and 6 bases lay outside the gene matches. There are 16 residues in the CDR3. CDR1 MNHNS and CDR2 SASEGT come from the germline V gene. In DNA, the CDR3 is TGTGCCAGCAGTGCCCGGGACAGGGACCACACCGGGGAGCTGTTTTTT. This codes for CASSARDRDHTGELFF.

This clone was recorded a few times. The chain recombines TRBV10-1 with TRBJ2-1; no reliable D call. CDR1 and CDR2 from the germline V gene are WNHNN and SYGVQD (reference sequence). The V and J ends lost 6 bases and 3 bases respectively, with 12 bases between them. This CDR3 comprises 14 residues. The CDR3 nucleotides are TGCGCCAGCAGCGATATGTCAGACTACAATGAGCAGTTCTTC. This codes for CASSDMSDYNEQFF.

The V and J genes are TRBV11-2 and TRBJ2-3; 11 nucleotides match TRBD2. The V segment lost 3 bases and the J segment 2 bases; nucleotides outside the gene matches: 1. Germline V gene data show CDR1 as SGHAT and CDR2 as FQNNGV. This CDR3 contains 15 residues. The CDR3 reads CASSLGLAVTDTQYF. In nucleotides, the CDR3 is TGTGCCAGCAGCTTGGGACTAGCGGTCACAGATACGCAGTATTTT. Using reference TRBV11-2 and TRBJ2-3 for the parts outside the CDR3, the full variable domain is EAGVAQSPRYKIIEKRQSVAFWCNPISGHATLYWYQQILGQGPKLLIQFQNNGVVDDSQLPKDRFSAERLKGVDSTLKIQPAKLEDSAVYLCASSLGLAVTDTQYFGPGTRLTVL.

CDR3 in DNA: TGTGCCAGCAGTTTTGGGGATGCGGGTATGTACGAGCAGTACTTC. This gives the protein CASSFGDAGMYEQYF. The chain combines TRBV27 with TRBJ2-7; a possible D gene is TRBD2 (5 bases). The V gene lost 3 bases and the J gene lost 4 bases, with 16 bases spanning the gap. Germline CDR1 MNHEY, CDR2 SMNVEV (reference sequence). This CDR3 is built from 15 residues.

This chain connects TRBV15 to TRBJ2-1; 7 nucleotides line up with TRBD1. V was clipped by 4 bases and J by 5 bases; unmatched bases: 11. This CDR3 comprises 16 residues. Per germline, CDR1 LNHNV and CDR2 YYDKDF (reference sequence). Written as DNA, the CDR3 is TGTGCCACCAGCAAGGAGACAGGGATGTCAAACAATGAGCAGTTCTTC. Encoded protein: CATSKETGMSNNEQFF.

The rearrangement uses TRBV15 and TRBJ2-1; the D gene is possibly TRBD1 (5 bases). The CDR3 runs 14 residues. V dropped 1 base and J dropped 6 bases, with 10 bases sitting between them. Germline V gives CDR1 LNHNV, CDR2 YYDKDF (reference sequence). The CDR3 protein is CATSRAGLANEQFF. The DNA for the CDR3 is TGTGCCACCAGCAGAGCAGGGTTGGCCAATGAGCAGTTCTTC.

The V call is TRBV27, the J call TRBJ2-3; D uncertain. Trimming pared 6 bases from V and 3 bases from J, leaving 13 bases between. The CDR3 is 14 residues long. Germline V gene lookup returns CDR1 MNHEY and CDR2 SMNVEV (reference sequence). CDR3 coding DNA: TGTGCCAGCAGCCACGACCCCGGGACAGATACGCAGTATTTT. It specifies CASSHDPGTDTQYF.

The chain joins TRBV27 to TRBJ2-5; 12 nucleotides match TRBD2. The CDR3 length is 15 residues. The J segment lost 6 bases and the V segment lost 3 bases, leaving 5 bases of the junction unmatched. Germline V gene data show CDR1 as MNHEY and CDR2 as SMNVEV (reference sequence). This CDR3 is CASSFLAGGGKTQYF. DNA of the CDR3: TGTGCCAGCAGTTTCCTAGCGGGAGGGGGGAAGACCCAGTACTTC.

The chain joins TRBV30 to TRBJ1-2; possible D gene TRBD1, 5 bases. Germline values: CDR1 GTSNPN, CDR2 SVGIG (reference sequence). This CDR3 spans 13 amino acids. Trimming left V 3 bases short and J 3 bases short, with 11 bases between. The DNA of the CDR3 is TGTGCCTGGAGGACAGTAGGAGACTATGGCTACACCTTC. Protein sequence: CAWRTVGDYGYTF.